Listed below are T cell receptor beta chains from one sample, sequenced in a study of blood T cell repertoires in COVID-19. TCRdb's table, derived via immunoSEQ multiplex PCR, lists solely in-frame clones and lacks some. The table has about 120,000 clones, less than 85% seen once. Sequencing input: peripheral blood. Receptors originate from a woman of 80 years or more with acute or convalescent COVID-19. Each CDR3 is given with its conserved first and last residue. Each record gives: D gene, J gene, V gene, clone size, CDR3 protein, CDR3 DNA. The D gene is left open where the match is weak. Only part of the rows carry a size: once, few, many, or a class if the clone is expanded.

NA TRBJ2-7 TRBV13 once CASNLGQGTYEQYF TGTGCCAGCAATCTAGGGCAGGGAACCTACGAGCAGTACTTC
TRBD1 TRBJ2-1 TRBV3-1/TRBV3-2 few CASSLTGRDEQFF TGTGCCAGCAGCTTGACAGGGAGAGATGAGCAGTTCTTC
TRBD1 TRBJ2-7 TRBV27 NA CASSRDRDYEQYF TGTGCCAGCTCCCGGGACAGGGACTACGAGCAGTACTTC
TRBD1 TRBJ1-3 TRBV5-4 NA CASSTSTGGSGNTIYF TGTGCCAGCAGCACCTCGACAGGGGGCTCTGGAAACACCATATATTTT
TRBD2 TRBJ2-7 TRBV7-2 NA CASGTSGNSYEQYF TGTGCCAGCGGAACTAGCGGGAACTCCTACGAGCAGTACTTC
NA TRBJ1-2 TRBV28 once CASSTQRGIGYTF TGTGCCAGCAGTACCCAACGAGGGATCGGCTACACCTTC
TRBD2 TRBJ2-2 TRBV4-2 NA CASSQGLAGDWGGELFF TGTGCCAGCAGCCAAGGACTAGCGGGAGATTGGGGCGGGGAGCTGTTTTTT
TRBD1 TRBJ1-3 TRBV7-9 once CASSPSTGKGNTIYF TGTGCCAGCAGCCCCTCGACAGGGAAGGGAAACACCATATATTTT
NA TRBJ2-7 TRBV29-1 NA CSVAVDYDEQYF TGCAGCGTTGCAGTGGACTATGACGAGCAGTACTTC
NA TRBJ1-2 TRBV7-9 NA CASSLAFSRGGYGYTF TGTGCCAGCAGCTTAGCGTTTAGTAGAGGGGGATATGGCTACACCTTC
TRBD1 TRBJ1-2 TRBV7-2 NA CASSLDVGQGLYGYTF TGTGCCAGCAGCTTAGATGTGGGACAGGGCCTCTATGGCTACACCTTC
TRBD2 TRBJ2-5 TRBV30 NA CAWSGVAGGETQYF TGTGCCTGGAGTGGAGTAGCGGGGGGTGAGACCCAGTACTTC
TRBD1 TRBJ1-4 TRBV5-6 NA CASSWGQPNEKLFF TGTGCCAGCAGCTGGGGACAGCCTAATGAAAAACTGTTTTTT
TRBD1 TRBJ1-2 TRBV28 once CASSFQGAKGYTF TGTGCCAGCAGTTTCCAGGGGGCGAAGGGCTACACCTTC
NA TRBJ1-1 TRBV5-4 NA CASSLPGGSEAFF TGTGCCAGCAGCTTGCCCGGGGGTTCTGAAGCTTTCTTT
TRBD1 TRBJ1-2 TRBV3-1/TRBV3-2 NA CASSSRQGANYGYTF TGTGCCAGCAGCTCAAGACAGGGGGCTAACTATGGCTACACCTTC
NA TRBJ2-1 TRBV5-1 NA CASTRGSGYEQFF TGCGCCAGCACACGCGGCTCGGGGTATGAGCAGTTCTTC
TRBD2 TRBJ2-7 TRBV7-7 NA CASSLGPNTGTSQYEQYF TGTGCCAGCAGCTTGGGTCCCAACACCGGGACTAGCCAATACGAGCAGTACTTC
NA TRBJ2-7 TRBV18 NA CASSPGRALQRYEQYF TGTGCCAGCTCACCAGGCAGGGCCTTACAACGTTACGAGCAGTACTTC
TRBD1 TRBJ1-3 TRBV11-2 NA CASSLDRVQGPGNTIYF TGTGCCAGCAGCTTAGATCGAGTACAGGGGCCCGGAAACACCATATATTTT
TRBD2 TRBJ2-1 TRBV10-3 few CAISRDYFDNEQFF TGTGCCATCTCCCGGGACTACTTCGACAATGAGCAGTTCTTC
NA TRBJ2-1 TRBV4-1 few CASSHGGFSDEQFF TGCGCCAGCAGCCACGGGGGTTTCTCCGATGAGCAGTTCTTC
TRBD2 TRBJ2-2 TRBV5-1 few CASSSTSGRAVGELFF TGCGCCAGCAGCTCGACTAGCGGGAGGGCCGTCGGGGAGCTGTTTTTT
TRBD1 TRBJ2-1 TRBV18 NA CASSPGTAYNEQFF TGTGCCAGCTCACCGGGGACAGCTTACAATGAGCAGTTCTTC
TRBD1 TRBJ1-2 TRBV27 NA CASSLRQGDYGYTF TGTGCCAGCAGTTTACGACAGGGGGACTATGGCTACACCTTC
NA TRBJ2-7 TRBV24-1 NA CATSDIIRGYEQYF TGTGCCACCAGTGATATTATAAGGGGCTACGAGCAGTACTTC
TRBD2 TRBJ2-3 TRBV19 NA CASSKLAGVITDTQYF TGTGCCAGTAGTAAACTAGCGGGGGTAATCACAGATACGCAGTATTTT
NA TRBJ1-1 TRBV7-8 NA CASSLVGGVEAFF TGTGCCAGCAGCTTAGTGGGAGGGGTTGAAGCTTTCTTT
NA TRBJ1-5 TRBV6-5 NA CASSPNPGVGQPQHF TGTGCCAGCAGCCCAAACCCGGGAGTTGGGCAGCCCCAGCATTTT